Following are 25 T cell receptor beta chains from one sample sequenced in a study of blood T cell repertoires in COVID-19. Repertoires were generated with immunoSEQ multiplex PCR, while TCRdb's copy carries only in-frame clones and drops some. The repertoire holds fewer than 400,000 clones, 80% to 95% seen once, with approximately 17% in the top ten. The sequencing sample was made of PBMCs or T cells enriched from blood (not recorded which). These receptors came from a woman in her twenties or thirties who had recovered from COVID-19.

The chain joins TRBV19 to TRBJ2-1, with D maybe TRBD1 (5 bases). The V end lost 4 bases, the J end lost 12 bases, and 19 bases lay between the germline ends. Germline V gene sequence: CDR1 LNHDA, CDR2 SQIVND (reference sequence). The CDR3 totals 14 residues. CDR3 protein: CASSSRARAVGQFF. The CDR3 bases are TGTGCCAGTAGTAGCAGGGCCCGCGCCGTTGGGCAGTTCTTC.

J is TRBJ2-2 and V is TRBV10-3; D unclear. From germline, CDR1 is ENHRY and CDR2 SYGVKD. Trimming left V 7 bases short and J 2 bases short, with 5 bases between. CDR3 length equals 12 residues. CDR3 sequence (DNA): TGTGCCATCAATACTAACACCGGGGAGCTGTTTTTT. Translating gives CAINTNTGELFF.

The V call is TRBV18, the J call TRBJ1-1, with D possibly matching TRBD1 (6 bases). The germline gives CDR1 KGHSH, CDR2 LQKENI. Trimming shortened V by 9 bases and J by 2 bases, and 13 bases separated the two germline ends. The CDR3 extends over 13 amino acids. Here the CDR3 DNA reads TGTGCCAGTCAAAGACAGGTCAACACTGAAGCTTTCTTT. Its protein is CASQRQVNTEAFF.

This sequence joins TRBV28 and TRBJ2-1, with TRBD2 matching 13 bases. The CDR3 runs to 20 residues. Germline V lookup: CDR1 MDHEN, CDR2 SYDVKM. J was trimmed by 8 bases and V by 6 bases; bases with no gene match: 22. CDR3 loop: CASSSPPTSGRPEEEDEQFF. CDR3 DNA sequence: TGTGCCAGCAGCTCTCCCCCGACTAGCGGGAGGCCCGAAGAGGAAGATGAGCAGTTCTTC.

This chain joins TRBV9 and TRBJ2-5; 13 nucleotides align to TRBD2. After removal of 5 bases from V and 5 bases from J, the junction contained 9 bases not matched to a gene. CDR1 is SGDLS, CDR2 YYNGEE, per germline. CDR3 length equals 16 residues. CDR3: CASSGRLAGGTETQYF. As DNA, the CDR3 is TGTGCCAGCAGTGGGCGACTAGCGGGAGGTACGGAGACCCAGTACTTC.

Notes on this clone: Other DNA variants within this sample encode the same CDR3. This chain connects TRBV18 to TRBJ2-1; 14 bases line up with TRBD2. V shed 0 bases, J shed 10 bases, and the junction held 2 bases outside the gene matches. This CDR3 has 15 residues. CDR1 is KGHSH, CDR2 LQKENI, per germline. CDR3 nucleotides: TGTGCCAGCTCACCACCGGGACTAGCGGGAGTAGAGCAGTTCTTC. It specifies CASSPPGLAGVEQFF.

V is TRBV2 and J is TRBJ1-3; D might be TRBD1 (6 bases). The CDR3 length is 13 residues. The germline V gene encodes CDR1 SNHLY and CDR2 FYNNEI. The CDR3 sequence is CASTWGRRNTIYF. The DNA of the CDR3 is TGTGCTTCAACCTGGGGGCGGAGAAACACCATATATTTT.

J is TRBJ2-7 and V is TRBV12-5; D remains unclear. Looked up from germline, CDR1 is LGHNT and CDR2 is FRNRAP. This CDR3 comprises 15 residues. The ends were cut back, 3 bases at V and 3 bases at J, with 15 bases in the middle. The CDR3 nucleotides are TGTGCTAGTGGTTTTCTCAGGAATTCTGACTACGAGCAGTACTTC. Encoded protein: CASGFLRNSDYEQYF.

V and J are TRBV9 and TRBJ2-1, with a weak D call TRBD1 (6 bases). V shed 4 bases and J shed 0 bases, with 17 bases lying between them. There are 17 residues in the CDR3. Germline V CDR1 and CDR2: SGDLS, YYNGEE. Written as DNA, the CDR3 is TGTGCCAGCAGCCCCCACCCAGGGGCCCGCTCCTACAATGAGCAGTTCTTC. It specifies CASSPHPGARSYNEQFF.

This clone was recorded once. The chain employs TRBV7-2 and TRBJ1-2; TRBD1 is a possible D gene (6 bases). Germline V gene sequence: CDR1 SGHTA, CDR2 FQGNSA. Trimming removed 5 bases from V and 6 bases from J, with 10 bases in between. This CDR3 region has 12 residues. This chain's CDR3 is CASSHNRDGYTF. The CDR3 region has the DNA TGTGCCAGCAGCCATAACAGGGATGGCTACACCTTC. Variable domain in full (rest from reference TRBV7-2 and TRBJ1-2): GAGVSQSPSNKVTEKGKDVELRCDPISGHTALYWYRQSLGQGLEFLIYFQGNSAPDKSGLPSDRFSAERTGGSVSTLTIQRTQQEDSAVYLCASSHNRDGYTFGSGTRLTVV.

The CDR3 coding sequence is TGTGCCAGTAGTACCGACCAGGGGGCTACGAACACCGGGGAGCTGTTTTTT. The encoded protein is CASSTDQGATNTGELFF. This chain links TRBV19 with TRBJ2-2; 8 nucleotides match TRBD1. From germline, CDR1 is LNHDA and CDR2 SQIVND (reference sequence). J was trimmed by 0 bases and V by 4 bases; bases with no gene match: 7. The CDR3 is 17 amino acids.

The chain carries TRBV29-1 and TRBJ2-7; the match to TRBD1 covers 8 bases. The CDR3 loop spans 11 amino acids. The V and J ends lost 3 bases and 6 bases, in that order; junction bases with no gene match: 1. The germline V gene encodes CDR1 SQVTM and CDR2 ANQGSEA. CDR3 sequence: CSVEDRVEQYF. CDR3 nucleotide sequence: TGCAGCGTTGAGGACAGGGTCGAGCAGTACTTC.

This chain joins TRBV6-5 and TRBJ2-1; 10 bases are a match to TRBD2. CDR3 length equals 13 residues. In germline, CDR1 is MNHEY, CDR2 SVGAGI. V shed 5 bases and J 9 bases; nucleotides not matched to a gene: 4. CDR3 sequence reads: CASSTSGKAEQFF. The CDR3 DNA reads as TGTGCCAGCAGTACTAGCGGGAAAGCTGAGCAGTTCTTC.

The rearrangement links TRBV7-2 to TRBJ1-2; D remains ambiguous. Germline values: CDR1 SGHTA, CDR2 FQGNSA. The CDR3 has 12 residues. Trimming took 2 bases from V and 1 from J, leaving 2 bases between them. CDR3 DNA sequence: TGTGCCAGCAGCTTACTTAACTATGGCTACACCTTC. It specifies CASSLLNYGYTF.

About this clone itself: This sample includes further DNA sequences coding for the same CDR3. The V and J genes are TRBV19 and TRBJ1-1; D uncertain. Trimming cost V 3 bases and J 11 bases, with 10 bases left between them. Germline CDR1 LNHDA, CDR2 SQIVND (reference sequence). The CDR3 totals 11 residues. The CDR3: CASSIGREAFF. The DNA for the CDR3 is TGTGCCAGTAGTATCGGAAGGGAGGCTTTCTTT.

The chain has TRBV3-1 (or the pseudogene TRBV3-2) and TRBJ2-1; the D gene is possibly TRBD1 (6 bases). The CDR3 has 13 residues. V was pared by 4 bases and J by 5 bases, with 9 bases between. CDR1 is LGHDT and CDR2 is YNNKEL in the germline V gene (reference sequence). CDR3 sequence (DNA): TGTGCCAGCAGCCGGAGGACAGACAATGAGCAGTTCTTC. Protein: CASSRRTDNEQFF.

J is TRBJ2-1 and V is TRBV5-1; TRBD1 is a possible D gene (6 bases). Trimming removed 3 bases at V and 4 bases at J, with 11 bases between. The CDR3 spans 14 residues. In germline, CDR1 is SGHRS, CDR2 YFSETQ. The CDR3 sequence: CASSSGTPYNEQFF. CDR3 DNA sequence: TGCGCCAGCAGCTCCGGGACACCTTACAATGAGCAGTTCTTC.

The chain links TRBV6-5 to TRBJ2-7; TRBD2 matches at 10 bases. The CDR3 consists of 13 residues. Germline V gene sequence: CDR1 MNHEY, CDR2 SVGAGI. V trimming: 6 bases; J trimming: 4 bases; junction bases outside the gene matches: 3. The CDR3 loop reads CASRLAGPYEQYF. CDR3 bases: TGTGCCAGCAGACTAGCGGGGCCGTACGAGCAGTACTTC.

This chain connects TRBV19 to TRBJ2-7; 13 nucleotides line up with TRBD2. This CDR3 contains 12 residues. The J segment lost 10 bases and the V segment lost 9 bases, leaving 6 bases of the junction unmatched. CDR1 is LNHDA and CDR2 is SQIVND in the germline V gene (reference sequence). CDR3 sequence: CASRGLAGSQYF. DNA for the CDR3: TGTGCCAGCAGGGGACTAGCGGGGTCTCAGTACTTC. The full variable domain, in which reference TRBV19 and TRBJ2-7 provide the parts outside the CDR3, is DGGITQSPKYLFRKEGQNVTLSCEQNLNHDAMYWYRQDPGQGLRLIYYSQIVNDFQKGDIAEGYSVSREKKESFPLTVTSAQKNPTAFYLCASRGLAGSQYFGPGTRLTVT.

V and J are TRBV4-1 and TRBJ1-6; D gene ambiguous. CDR3 length equals 16 residues. V was shortened by 0 bases and J by 7 bases, with 13 bases between the two germline ends. The germline V gene has CDR1 MGHRA and CDR2 YSYEKL. CDR3 in amino acids: CASSQEDGLRNSPLHF. The DNA for the CDR3 is TGCGCCAGCAGCCAAGAGGACGGACTAAGAAATTCACCCCTCCACTTT.

In its sample, this clone was seen once. The J gene is TRBJ2-1, the V gene TRBV11-2; 10 bases agree with TRBD2. Trimming at V came to 2 bases and at J to 2 bases, leaving 6 bases not matched to a gene. CDR3 length: 17 amino acids. Germline CDR1 reads SGHAT; CDR2 reads FQNNGV. Here the CDR3 reads CASSLPLAGATYNEQFF. The CDR3 coding sequence is TGTGCCAGCAGCTTACCGCTAGCGGGGGCGACCTACAATGAGCAGTTCTTC. The complete variable domain, with remaining parts taken from reference TRBV11-2 and TRBJ2-1, reads EAGVAQSPRYKIIEKRQSVAFWCNPISGHATLYWYQQILGQGPKLLIQFQNNGVVDDSQLPKDRFSAERLKGVDSTLKIQPAKLEDSAVYLCASSLPLAGATYNEQFFGPGTRLTVL.

This chain joins TRBV3-1 (or the pseudogene TRBV3-2) and TRBJ2-3, with D perhaps TRBD2 (7 bases). This CDR3 has 14 amino acids. In germline, CDR1 is LGHDT, CDR2 YNNKEL (reference sequence). V was clipped by 0 bases and J by 4 bases, with 8 bases between them. The CDR3 here is CASSQEGGADTQYF. For the CDR3, the DNA is TGTGCCAGCAGCCAAGAAGGGGGGGCAGATACGCAGTATTTT.

This clone occurred once. The rearrangement links TRBV5-5 to TRBJ1-2, with 7 bases matching TRBD1. Germline CDR1 SGHKS, CDR2 YYEKEE (reference sequence). V dropped 5 bases and J dropped 8; count of bases not matched to a gene: 6. This CDR3 spans 12 amino acids. The CDR3 loop is CASSRTGEGYTF. The CDR3 bases are TGTGCCAGCAGTCGGACAGGAGAGGGCTACACCTTC. Together with reference TRBV5-5 and TRBJ1-2, the CDR3 gives the full variable domain: DAGVTQSPTHLIKTRGQQVTLRCSPISGHKSVSWYQQVLGQGPQFIFQYYEKEERGRGNFPDRFSARQFPNYSSELNVNALLLGDSALYLCASSRTGEGYTFGSGTRLTVV.

The gene calls are TRBV5-5 and TRBJ1-1; perhaps TRBD1 as D (6 bases). Between the trimmed V and J ends, which lost 5 bases and 3 bases, there was a span of 23 bases. Germline CDR1 is SGHKS and CDR2 is YYEKEE (reference sequence). CDR3 length: 17 amino acids. The CDR3 region has the DNA TGTGCCAGCAGTCATGTAGGGCAGGGGATGATGGACACTGAAGCTTTCTTT. It yields the protein CASSHVGQGMMDTEAFF.

The V gene is TRBV9, the J gene TRBJ2-3, with 12 bases fitting TRBD2. Trimming cost V 7 bases and J 2 bases; bases outside gene matches: 17. CDR1 is SGDLS and CDR2 is YYNGEE in the germline V gene. The CDR3 is made up of 19 amino acids. The CDR3 region is CASEIPASGGAMNTDTQYF. The CDR3 DNA follows: TGTGCCAGCGAAATCCCAGCTAGCGGGGGGGCCATGAACACAGATACGCAGTATTTT.